These 25 T cell receptor beta chains share one sample of origin, sequenced in a study of glioma-infiltrating T cells after dendritic cell vaccination. Produced via immunoSEQ multiplex PCR; TCRdb's table is partial and in-frame only. The sample carries 80,000 to 100,000 clones, roughly 83% recorded once. Source: blood, taken before dendritic cell vaccination. The receptors originated from a human donor with glioblastoma.

This clone was counted once. The rearrangement joins TRBV15 to TRBJ1-2; TRBD1 matches at 8 bases. V dropped 0 bases and J dropped 2; count of bases not matched to a gene: 8. Germline V gives CDR1 LNHNV, CDR2 YYDKDF (reference sequence). This CDR3 has 17 amino acids. DNA for the CDR3: TGTGCCACCAGCAGAGATCGGGCCAGGGGGCAGAACTATGGCTACACCTTC. Translation gives CATSRDRARGQNYGYTF.

Turning to this clone: One junction end disagrees with the germline gene, perhaps due to a read error. CDR3 sequence (DNA): TGTGCCAGTAGTATGGGACTAGGAAACACAAATACGCAGTATTTT. It codes for CASSMGLGNTNTQYF. The chain carries TRBV19 and TRBJ2-3; the match to TRBD2 covers 8 bases. Germline V CDR1 and CDR2: LNHDA, SQIVND (reference sequence). The CDR3 runs 15 residues.

This chain links TRBV2 with TRBJ2-2; 8 nucleotides agree with TRBD1. The CDR3 is 14 residues long. After removal of 8 bases from V and 5 bases from J, the junction contained 7 bases not matched to a gene. Germline V gives CDR1 SNHLY, CDR2 FYNNEI. This chain's CDR3 is CASDRGSETGELFF. The CDR3 region has the DNA TGTGCCAGCGACAGGGGAAGCGAGACCGGGGAGCTGTTTTTT.

This chain joins TRBV6-6 and TRBJ2-7, with D uncertain. With 0 bases removed from V and 5 bases from J, the gap between germline ends came to 11 bases. This CDR3 region has 14 residues. Germline CDR1 and CDR2: MNHNY and SVGAGI (reference sequence). CDR3 amino acids: CASSYSSIRDEQYF. Written as DNA, the CDR3 is TGTGCCAGCAGTTACTCGAGCATACGCGACGAGCAGTACTTC.

The count of this clone is one. The chain employs TRBV9 and TRBJ1-1; D unresolved. The V gene's germline CDR1 is SGDLS and CDR2 YYNGEE. This CDR3 is built from 16 residues. V lost 0 bases, J lost 0 bases, and 12 bases lay in between. CDR3 bases: TGTGCCAGCAGCGTAGGGGCAGCGGGCTTGAACACTGAAGCTTTCTTT. It codes for CASSVGAAGLNTEAFF.

The chain recombines TRBV6-1 with TRBJ2-3; TRBD2 is a possible D gene (6 bases). This CDR3 comprises 15 residues. Germline lookup yields CDR1 MNHNS and CDR2 SASEGT. The germline V and J ends were trimmed by 8 bases and 4 bases, with 19 bases remaining between them. The CDR3 coding sequence is TGTGCCAGCGGATATGCCGGGAGTCTATCAGATACGCAGTATTTT. Amino acids: CASGYAGSLSDTQYF.

This clone showed up just a few times. Sequence at one end of the junction differs from germline and may be a read error. The rearrangement uses TRBV7-9 and TRBJ2-3; 8 nucleotides line up with TRBD2. The germline CDR1 and CDR2 sequences are SEHNR and FQNEAQ (reference sequence). This CDR3 has 14 residues. CDR3 residues: CASSLAGSTDTQYF. The CDR3 coding sequence is TGTGCCAGCAGCCTAGCGGGCTCCACAGATACGCAGTATTTT.

This chain joins TRBV30 and TRBJ2-3; 8 bases map to TRBD2. This CDR3 contains 15 residues. Trimming at V came to 2 bases and at J to 4 bases, leaving 8 bases not matched to a gene. Germline V gives CDR1 GTSNPN, CDR2 SVGIG (reference sequence). The CDR3 DNA sequence: TGTGCCTGGAGTTCGGGACTAGAAGGCTCAGATACGCAGTATTTT. Amino acids: CAWSSGLEGSDTQYF.

This clone was picked up a small number of times. The chain joins TRBV6-6 to TRBJ2-1, with D maybe TRBD1 (5 bases). V was trimmed by 6 bases and J by 4 bases, leaving 10 bases between them. The V gene's germline CDR1 is MNHNY and CDR2 SVGAGI (reference sequence). The CDR3 has 13 amino acids. The CDR3: CASSLDSYNEQFF. The CDR3 region has the DNA TGTGCCAGCAGCCTTGACAGTTACAATGAGCAGTTCTTC.

This clone was seen once. The rearrangement joins TRBV5-1 to TRBJ2-7; D might be TRBD2 (6 bases). Deletions cut 4 bases from V and 2 bases from J, with 13 bases between. The germline V gene encodes CDR1 SGHRS and CDR2 YFSETQ. The CDR3 runs 14 residues. The CDR3 loop is CASSPGTPAYEQYF. CDR3 DNA: TGCGCCAGCAGCCCCGGGACTCCGGCCTACGAGCAGTACTTC.

The chain has TRBV2 and TRBJ1-5, with D perhaps matching TRBD1 (5 bases). Trimming shortened V by 2 bases and J by 6 bases, and 11 bases separated the two germline ends. CDR3 size: 14 residues. Germline CDR1 and CDR2: SNHLY and FYNNEI. The CDR3 DNA reads TGTGCCAGCAGTGAACCGGGGGTCGCTCAGCCCCAGCATTTT. It translates to CASSEPGVAQPQHF. The full variable domain, rest sourced from reference TRBV2 and TRBJ1-5, is EPEVTQTPSHQVTQMGQEVILRCVPISNHLYFYWYRQILGQKVEFLVSFYNNEISEKSEIFDDQFSVERPDGSNFTLKIRSTKLEDSAMYFCASSEPGVAQPQHFGDGTRLSIL.

The chain couples TRBV5-1 to TRBJ2-6; D is undetermined. This CDR3 is built from 15 residues. Germline V gene lookup returns CDR1 SGHRS and CDR2 YFSETQ. V shed 4 bases and J shed 0 bases, with 8 bases lying between them. The CDR3 loop reads CASSPHSSGANVLTF. For the CDR3, the DNA is TGCGCCAGCAGCCCCCACTCCTCTGGGGCCAACGTCCTGACTTTC.

The chain employs TRBV5-1 and TRBJ1-2; 7 nucleotides line up with TRBD1. This CDR3 has 14 residues. CDR1 is SGHRS and CDR2 is YFSETQ in the germline V gene. The V and J ends lost 1 base and 5 bases, in that order; junction bases with no gene match: 5. The CDR3 nucleotides read TGCGCCAGCAGCTTGCAGGGGGGAGAGTATGGCTACACCTTC. Its protein is CASSLQGGEYGYTF.

This clone was recorded only once. The chain joins TRBV9 to TRBJ2-2; D perhaps matches TRBD1 (6 bases). Per germline, CDR1 SGDLS and CDR2 YYNGEE. V lost 2 bases, J lost 1 base, and 9 bases lay in between. This CDR3 region has 15 residues. The CDR3 DNA reads as TGTGCCAGCAGCGTGTCGGGACAGAACACCGGGGAGCTGTTTTTT. Its translation: CASSVSGQNTGELFF.

The J gene is TRBJ1-4, the V gene TRBV18; perhaps TRBD1 as D (6 bases). This CDR3 comprises 16 residues. Trimming pared 5 bases from V and 6 bases from J, leaving 19 bases between. The germline CDR1 and CDR2 sequences are KGHSH and LQKENI. CDR3 bases: TGTGCCAGCTCATCCCGGGACATAGCGGGGGATGAAAAACTGTTTTTT. This encodes CASSSRDIAGDEKLFF.

This clone was detected only a few times. The chain's CDR3 is CATSRGSGSVQETQYF. CDR3 DNA sequence: TGTGCCACCAGCAGAGGGAGCGGGAGTGTACAAGAGACCCAGTACTTC. J is TRBJ2-5 and V is TRBV15, with 8 bases that match TRBD2. Germline V gene sequence: CDR1 LNHNV, CDR2 YYDKDF (reference sequence). V trimming: 1 base; J trimming: 2 bases; junction bases outside the gene matches: 6. The CDR3 is 16 amino acids.

This clone was seen only once. The chain is built from TRBV19 and TRBJ2-3; 7 bases map to TRBD1. V lost 6 bases and J lost 10; bases outside the gene matches: 7. This CDR3 has 12 residues. Germline lookup yields CDR1 LNHDA and CDR2 SQIVND (reference sequence). The DNA of the CDR3 is TGTGCCAGTAGCTATTCCGGGACAGCGCAGTATTTT. This gives the protein CASSYSGTAQYF.

The chain has TRBV21-1 and TRBJ2-7; the table calls TRBD2, which could not be checked here. TRBV21-1 is an annotated pseudogene. The CDR3 is 21 amino acids. This chain's CDR3 is CASSAQDAPKRQTSGNEPPSF. CDR3 bases: TGTGCCAGCAGCGCCCAGGACGCCCCAAAGAGGCAGACTAGCGGGAACGAGCCCCCTTCTTTC.

The chain links TRBV5-1 to TRBJ2-5, with 10 bases that match TRBD1. Looked up from germline, CDR1 is SGHRS and CDR2 is YFSETQ. Trimming took 4 bases from V and 3 from J; bases not matched to a gene: 6. CDR3 length equals 15 residues. CDR3 DNA sequence: TGCGCCAGCAGCGTGAGACAGGGGGCTAAAGAGACCCAGTACTTC. Translating it yields CASSVRQGAKETQYF.

The table lists this clone with a count of one. The V and J genes are TRBV20-1 and TRBJ1-2; D possibly corresponds to TRBD1 (5 bases). V lost 5 bases and J 4 bases, leaving 5 bases between the germline ends. Germline loops: CDR1 DFQATT, CDR2 SNEGSKA (reference sequence). The CDR3 covers 10 residues. CDR3 loop: CSAGAYGYTF. CDR3 in DNA: TGCAGTGCTGGGGCCTATGGCTACACCTTC.

V gene TRBV18 combines with J gene TRBJ2-7; the D is unclear. The V and J ends lost 3 bases and 0 bases respectively, with 6 bases between them. The CDR3 consists of 13 residues. CDR1 is KGHSH and CDR2 is LQKENI in the germline V gene. The CDR3: CASSPLSSYEQYF. The DNA of the CDR3 is TGTGCCAGCTCACCTCTGAGCTCCTACGAGCAGTACTTC.

This rearrangement joins TRBV9 to TRBJ2-3, with 8 positions matching TRBD2. With 0 bases clipped from V and 4 bases from J, the junction kept 13 bases outside the gene matches. CDR1 is SGDLS and CDR2 is YYNGEE in the germline V gene. The CDR3 is 18 amino acids. CDR3 loop: CASSVEQRGPGGADTQYF. Here the CDR3 DNA reads TGTGCCAGCAGCGTAGAACAGCGGGGCCCCGGGGGGGCAGATACGCAGTATTTT.

The rearrangement links TRBV30 to TRBJ1-1; D not certain. Between the trimmed V and J ends, which lost 5 bases and 1 base, there was a span of 5 bases. The germline V gene has CDR1 GTSNPN and CDR2 SVGIG (reference sequence). The CDR3 extends over 11 amino acids. The CDR3 coding sequence is TGTGCCTGGTACAAGAACACTGAAGCTTTCTTT. Translating gives CAWYKNTEAFF.

This chain links TRBV4-1 with TRBJ2-4; 7 positions match TRBD2. The germline CDR1 and CDR2 sequences are MGHRA and YSYEKL. The V gene end was trimmed by 0 bases and the J gene end by 0 bases; junction bases not matched to a gene: 8. This CDR3 is built from 18 residues. The DNA for the CDR3 is TGCGCCAGCAGCCAAGAAGGTTGGGCGGGGGTAGCCAAAAACATTCAGTACTTC. It yields the protein CASSQEGWAGVAKNIQYF.

The count of this clone is one. The chain carries TRBV5-1 and TRBJ2-1, with a tentative D call TRBD1 (6 bases). The V end was cut by 0 bases, the J end by 9 bases, with 16 bases between. The CDR3 extends over 15 amino acids. The V gene's germline CDR1 is SGHRS and CDR2 YFSETQ. The CDR3 sequence is CASSLDGTPVTEQFF. In DNA form, the CDR3 reads TGCGCCAGCAGCTTGGATGGGACACCCGTGACTGAGCAGTTCTTC.